The 5 T cell receptor beta chains listed next were all sequenced from one sample in a study of breast tumors, draining lymph nodes, adjacent tissues. MiXCR, applied by TCRdb to the multiplex PCR reads, yields one record per CDR3 protein. The sample yields some 65,000 distinct CDR3 sequences, roughly 44% seen once. The sample taken for sequencing was breast tumor tissue. All receptors derive from a female donor with breast cancer. Some clones in this sample may be carry-over from other donors' samples.

The V and J genes are TRBV13 and TRBJ2-7; 12 nucleotides line up with TRBD2. This CDR3 region has 15 residues. Germline CDR1 PRHDT, CDR2 FYEKMQ (reference sequence). Unmatched junction bases numbered 6, after V lost 5 bases and J lost 4 bases. The CDR3 loop reads CASSLGTSGWYEQYF. The CDR3 DNA follows: TGTGCCAGCAGCCTCGGGACTAGCGGGTGGTACGAGCAGTACTTC.

With regard to this clonotype: Germline is not matched at one junction end, which may reflect a read error. V and J are TRBV20-1 and TRBJ2-7, with 7 bases aligning to TRBD2. The CDR3 runs to 12 residues. Germline-derived CDR1 and CDR2 are DFQATT and SNEGSKA (reference sequence). CDR3 sequence: CSTRRGNYEQYF. The CDR3 bases are TGCAGTACTAGGCGGGGGAACTACGAGCAGTACTTC.

This clonotype has at least ten counts. The V and J genes are TRBV15 and TRBJ2-7, with unresolved D. CDR1 and CDR2 (germline): LNHNV, YYDKDF (reference sequence). Between the trimmed V and J ends, which lost 0 bases and 12 bases, there was a span of 21 bases. The CDR3 is 15 residues long. The DNA for the CDR3 is TGTGCCACCAGCAGAGATTTGTTGGGAAGCAGGTTCCGGTACTTC. Its protein is CATSRDLLGSRFRYF. Together with reference TRBV15 and TRBJ2-7, the CDR3 gives the full variable domain: DAMVIQNPRYQVTQFGKPVTLSCSQTLNHNVMYWYQQKSSQAPKLLFHYYDKDFNNEADTPDNFQSRRPNTSFCFLDIRSPGLGDTAMYLCATSRDLLGSRFRYFGPGTRLTVT.

The chain joins TRBV5-1 to TRBJ2-6; D is unresolved. Germline CDR1 SGHRS, CDR2 YFSETQ. Trimming stripped 4 bases from V and 6 bases from J, with 2 bases between. CDR3 length equals 11 residues. The CDR3 bases are TGCGCCAGCAGCGAGGCCAACGTCCTGACTTTC. Translated: CASSEANVLTF.

As for this clonotype: A read error is possible here, since a much larger clone lies one base away. The chain joins TRBV20-1 to TRBJ2-4, with 11 bases identical to TRBD2. The CDR3 covers 15 residues. Germline-derived CDR1 and CDR2 are DFQATT and SNEGSKA (reference sequence). Trimming at V came to 1 base and at J to 8 bases, leaving 7 bases not matched to a gene. The DNA of the CDR3 is TGCAGTGCTAGAGTGCCGTCTAGCGGGGGGTACATTCAGTACTTC. Translation gives CSARVPSSGGYIQYF.